This TCR beta chain was documented in a study of CD8 T cells in ankylosing spondylitis. Germline values: CDR1 MNHNS, CDR2 SASEGT. The CDR3 totals 17 residues. TCRdb processed the 5' RACE reads anew with MiXCR; each CDR3 protein has one entry. In the table there are 250,000 to 300,000 distinct CDR3 sequences, 15% to 25% of which are singletons. This clonotype was counted only a few times. At one end the junction does not follow the germline gene, possibly because of a read error. The chain employs TRBV6-1 and TRBJ1-3, with unresolved D. Sequenced: blood, either unsorted or a sorted T cell fraction (not recorded which). This receptor was identified in a male donor with ankylosing spondylitis or in good health (not recorded which). Here the CDR3 reads CASSEDGSSHSGNTIYF. For the CDR3, the DNA is TGTGCCAGCAGCGAAGATGGAAGCTCCCACTCTGGAAACACCATATATTTT.